The rows below give T cell receptor beta chains drawn from one sample of a study of CD8 T cells in Susac syndrome. From the immunoSEQ multiplex PCR reads, TCRdb called clonotypes with MiXCR, one entry per CDR3 protein. This sample carries about 300,000 distinct CDR3 sequences, about 91% of them seen once, and the ten largest clones take less than 0.2%. The sequencing input was CD8+ T cells from PBMCs. These receptors came from a human donor with multiple sclerosis. Both conserved end residues are part of each CDR3.

j_gene: TRBJ2-5; v_gene: TRBV27; CDR3aa: CASSLSGLTRETQYF
j_gene: TRBJ2-7; v_gene: TRBV27; CDR3aa: CASSSRGGEQYF
j_gene: TRBJ2-7; v_gene: TRBV7-9; CDR3aa: CASSQSETGAYEQYF
j_gene: TRBJ2-7; v_gene: TRBV25-1; CDR3aa: CASSWGRATEQYF
j_gene: TRBJ2-5; v_gene: TRBV5-1; CDR3aa: CASSWGPTSGAGETQYF
j_gene: TRBJ1-6; v_gene: TRBV4-1; CDR3aa: CASSQVGQPYNSPLHF
j_gene: TRBJ1-5; v_gene: TRBV5-6; CDR3aa: CASSLALTGEGQPQHF
j_gene: TRBJ2-1; v_gene: TRBV27; CDR3aa: CASSSTGALYNEQFF
j_gene: TRBJ2-1; v_gene: TRBV11-2; CDR3aa: CASSLGYGNEQFF
j_gene: TRBJ2-7; v_gene: TRBV6-2/TRBV6-3; CDR3aa: CASSYEVYEQYF
j_gene: TRBJ2-7; v_gene: TRBV7-6; CDR3aa: CASSPNRWGSYEQYF
j_gene: TRBJ1-2; v_gene: TRBV5-1; CDR3aa: CASSSAGGQPYGYTF
j_gene: TRBJ2-3; v_gene: TRBV6-2/TRBV6-3; CDR3aa: CASSITSGGGTDTQYF
j_gene: TRBJ2-3; v_gene: TRBV7-8; CDR3aa: CASSLLRARTTDTQYF
j_gene: TRBJ2-7; v_gene: TRBV7-2; CDR3aa: CASSLQLAGVQYF
j_gene: TRBJ2-4; v_gene: TRBV12-3/TRBV12-4; CDR3aa: CASSLRGTGLPRGPKNIQYF
j_gene: TRBJ2-6; v_gene: TRBV28; CDR3aa: CASTRSGANVLTF
j_gene: TRBJ2-3; v_gene: TRBV6-1; CDR3aa: CASSEAGPGGETDTQYF
j_gene: TRBJ2-1; v_gene: TRBV9; CDR3aa: CASSVESASHNEQFF
j_gene: TRBJ2-7; v_gene: TRBV28; CDR3aa: CASSDPGLAGGGQYF
j_gene: TRBJ2-7; v_gene: TRBV10-3; CDR3aa: CAIRELAKLGYEQYF
j_gene: TRBJ2-1; v_gene: TRBV7-3; CDR3aa: CASSLTGSGNEQFF
j_gene: TRBJ1-4; v_gene: TRBV4-3; CDR3aa: CASSHPGTGSTNEKLFF
j_gene: TRBJ2-2; v_gene: TRBV6-2/TRBV6-3; CDR3aa: CASSYSALGTSRTGELFF
j_gene: TRBJ1-5; v_gene: TRBV7-6; CDR3aa: CASSFGDNNQPQHF
j_gene: TRBJ2-7; v_gene: TRBV4-2; CDR3aa: CASSQERGLSYEQYF
j_gene: TRBJ2-1; v_gene: TRBV4-2; CDR3aa: CASSRPGQDYNEQFF
j_gene: TRBJ2-4; v_gene: TRBV20-1; CDR3aa: CSAPDTLIQYF
j_gene: TRBJ2-2; v_gene: TRBV15; CDR3aa: CATSLVGGELFF
j_gene: TRBJ1-2; v_gene: TRBV4-2; CDR3aa: CASSPLEGNYGYTF
j_gene: TRBJ2-7; v_gene: TRBV13; CDR3aa: CASSPGRQGKDEQYF
j_gene: TRBJ2-7; v_gene: TRBV13; CDR3aa: CASSSTPRYEQYF
j_gene: TRBJ2-4; v_gene: TRBV2; CDR3aa: CASKGSKNIQYF
j_gene: TRBJ2-7; v_gene: TRBV29-1; CDR3aa: CSVKRDYEQYF
j_gene: TRBJ1-5; v_gene: TRBV7-9; CDR3aa: CASSLSQGATNWPQHF
j_gene: TRBJ2-5; v_gene: TRBV29-1; CDR3aa: CSAQNGLAGGPNQETQYF
j_gene: TRBJ2-3; v_gene: TRBV9; CDR3aa: CASSVELPTDTQYF
j_gene: TRBJ1-2; v_gene: TRBV2; CDR3aa: CASSDPRRSGGADYGYTF
j_gene: TRBJ2-7; v_gene: TRBV21-1; CDR3aa: CASLRGRRVGLSYEQYF
j_gene: TRBJ2-6; v_gene: TRBV12-3/TRBV12-4; CDR3aa: CASSPPGDPGANVLTF
j_gene: TRBJ2-2; v_gene: TRBV11-2; CDR3aa: CASSPEGPTGELFF
j_gene: TRBJ2-1; v_gene: TRBV4-2; CDR3aa: CASSPIGDGEQFF
j_gene: TRBJ2-7; v_gene: TRBV9; CDR3aa: CASSVVQGAYEQYF
j_gene: TRBJ2-2; v_gene: TRBV7-9; CDR3aa: CASSRTGPDTGELFF
j_gene: TRBJ1-1; v_gene: TRBV27; CDR3aa: CASSFSRSDSWPLRNEALF
j_gene: TRBJ2-1; v_gene: TRBV5-4; CDR3aa: CASSFRDGEQFF
j_gene: TRBJ2-5; v_gene: TRBV12-3/TRBV12-4; CDR3aa: CASSPRTGGIETQYF